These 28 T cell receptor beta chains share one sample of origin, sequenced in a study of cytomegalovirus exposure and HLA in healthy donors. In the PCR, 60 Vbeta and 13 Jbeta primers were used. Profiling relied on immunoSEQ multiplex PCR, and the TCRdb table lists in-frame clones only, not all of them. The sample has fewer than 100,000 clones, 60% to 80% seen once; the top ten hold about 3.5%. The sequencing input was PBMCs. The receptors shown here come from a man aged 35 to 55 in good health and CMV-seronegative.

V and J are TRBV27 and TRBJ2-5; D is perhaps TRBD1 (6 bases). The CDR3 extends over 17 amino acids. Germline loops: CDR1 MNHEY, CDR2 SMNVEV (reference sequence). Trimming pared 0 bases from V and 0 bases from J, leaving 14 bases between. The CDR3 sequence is CASSLSKTGQYQETQYF. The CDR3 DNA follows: TGTGCCAGCAGTTTATCGAAAACAGGGCAGTACCAAGAGACCCAGTACTTC.

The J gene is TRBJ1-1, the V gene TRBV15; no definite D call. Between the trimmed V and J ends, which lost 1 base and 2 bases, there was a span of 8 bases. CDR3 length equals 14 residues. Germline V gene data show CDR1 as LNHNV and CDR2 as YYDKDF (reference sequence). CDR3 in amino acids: CATSRVRQNTEAFF. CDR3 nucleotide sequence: TGTGCCACCAGCAGAGTGAGGCAAAACACTGAAGCTTTCTTT.

The CDR3 coding sequence is TGTGCCAGCAGCTTAGGTTCTTATTCTACTGAAGCTTTCTTT. Translated: CASSLGSYSTEAFF. The chain is built from TRBV11-2 and TRBJ1-1; no definite D call. The CDR3 is 14 residues long. V dropped 1 base and J dropped 5 bases, with 11 bases sitting between them. Germline CDR1 SGHAT, CDR2 FQNNGV.

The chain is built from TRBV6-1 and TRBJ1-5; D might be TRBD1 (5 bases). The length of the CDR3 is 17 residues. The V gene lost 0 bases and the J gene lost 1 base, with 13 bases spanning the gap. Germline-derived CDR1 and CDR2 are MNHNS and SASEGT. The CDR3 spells CASSEARRRASNQPQHF. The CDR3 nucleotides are TGTGCCAGCAGTGAAGCGCGACGCAGGGCCAGCAATCAGCCCCAGCATTTT.

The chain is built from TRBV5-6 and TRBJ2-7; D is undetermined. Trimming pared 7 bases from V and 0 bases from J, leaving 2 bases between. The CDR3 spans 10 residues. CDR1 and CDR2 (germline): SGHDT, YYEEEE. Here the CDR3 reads CASLSYEQYF. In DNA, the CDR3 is TGTGCCAGCCTCTCCTACGAGCAGTACTTC. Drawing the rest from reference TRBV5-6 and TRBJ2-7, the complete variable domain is DAGVTQSPTHLIKTRGQQVTLRCSPKSGHDTVSWYQQALGQGPQFIFQYYEEEERQRGNFPDRFSGHQFPNYSSELNVNALLLGDSALYLCASLSYEQYFGPGTRLTVT.

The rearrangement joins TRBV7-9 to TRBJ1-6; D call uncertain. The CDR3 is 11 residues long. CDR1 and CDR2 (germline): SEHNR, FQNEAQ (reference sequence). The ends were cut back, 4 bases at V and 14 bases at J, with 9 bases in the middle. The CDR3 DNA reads TGTGCCAGCAGCTCCGGAGGGACCCTCCACTTT. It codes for CASSSGGTLHF. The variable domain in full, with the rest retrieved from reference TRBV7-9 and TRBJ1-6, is DTGVSQNPRHKITKRGQNVTFRCDPISEHNRLYWYRQTLGQGPEFLTYFQNEAQLEKSRLLSDRFSAERPKGSFSTLEIQRTEQGDSAMYLCASSSGGTLHFGNGTRLTVT.

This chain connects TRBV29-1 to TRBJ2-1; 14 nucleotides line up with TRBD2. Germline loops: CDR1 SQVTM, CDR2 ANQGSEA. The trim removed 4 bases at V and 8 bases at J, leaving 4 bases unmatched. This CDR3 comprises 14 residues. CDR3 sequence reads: CSVGTSGRFYEQFF. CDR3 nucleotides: TGCAGCGTTGGGACTAGCGGGAGGTTTTATGAGCAGTTCTTC.

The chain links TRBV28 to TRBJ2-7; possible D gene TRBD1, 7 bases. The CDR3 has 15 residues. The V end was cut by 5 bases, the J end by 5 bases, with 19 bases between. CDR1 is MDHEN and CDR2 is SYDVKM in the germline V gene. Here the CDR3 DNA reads TGTGCCAGCAGTACTCAAGGAGGGGGCGCGGACGAGCAGTACTTC. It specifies CASSTQGGGADEQYF.

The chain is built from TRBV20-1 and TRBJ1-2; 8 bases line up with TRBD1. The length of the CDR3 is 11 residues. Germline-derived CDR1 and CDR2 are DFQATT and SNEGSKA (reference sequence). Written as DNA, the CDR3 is TGCGCAGGGGGCGCGAACTATGGCTACACCTTC. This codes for CAGGANYGYTF.

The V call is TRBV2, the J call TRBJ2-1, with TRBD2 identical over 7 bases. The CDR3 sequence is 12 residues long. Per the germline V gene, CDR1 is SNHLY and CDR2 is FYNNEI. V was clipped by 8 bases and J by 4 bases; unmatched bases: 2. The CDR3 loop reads CASRGVYNEQFF. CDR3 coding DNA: TGTGCCAGCCGGGGGGTATACAATGAGCAGTTCTTC.

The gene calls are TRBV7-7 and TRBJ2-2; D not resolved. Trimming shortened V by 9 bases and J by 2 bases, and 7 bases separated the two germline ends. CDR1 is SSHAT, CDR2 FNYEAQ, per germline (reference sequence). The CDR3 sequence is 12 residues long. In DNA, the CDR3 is TGTGCCAGTTTGACAAACACCGGGGAGCTGTTTTTT. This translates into CASLTNTGELFF.

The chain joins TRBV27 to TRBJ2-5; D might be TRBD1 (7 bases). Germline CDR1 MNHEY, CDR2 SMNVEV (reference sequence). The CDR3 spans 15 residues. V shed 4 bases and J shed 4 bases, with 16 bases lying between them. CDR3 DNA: TGTGCCAGCAGTTCCGGCAGGGGGGTCGGAGAGACCCAGTACTTC. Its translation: CASSSGRGVGETQYF.

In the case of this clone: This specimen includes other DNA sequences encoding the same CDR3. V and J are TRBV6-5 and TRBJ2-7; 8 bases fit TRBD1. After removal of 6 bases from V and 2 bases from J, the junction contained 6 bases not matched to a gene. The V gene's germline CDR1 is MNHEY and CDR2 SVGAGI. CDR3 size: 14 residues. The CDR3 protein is CASSTGTGAYEQYF. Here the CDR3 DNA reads TGTGCCAGCAGCACCGGGACAGGAGCCTACGAGCAGTACTTC.

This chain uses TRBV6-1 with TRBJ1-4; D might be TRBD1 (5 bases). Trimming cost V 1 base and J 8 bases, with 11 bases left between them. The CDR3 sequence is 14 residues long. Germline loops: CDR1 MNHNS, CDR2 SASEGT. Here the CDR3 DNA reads TGTGCCAGCAGTGAAGGTGAAGGGGCGGAAAAACTGTTTTTT. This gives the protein CASSEGEGAEKLFF.

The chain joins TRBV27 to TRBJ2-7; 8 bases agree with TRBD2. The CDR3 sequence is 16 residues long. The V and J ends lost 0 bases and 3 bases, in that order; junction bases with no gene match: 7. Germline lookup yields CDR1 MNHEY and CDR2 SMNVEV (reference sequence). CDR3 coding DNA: TGTGCCAGCAGTTTATCTGCGGGGGGCCTATACTACGAGCAGTACTTC. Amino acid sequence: CASSLSAGGLYYEQYF.

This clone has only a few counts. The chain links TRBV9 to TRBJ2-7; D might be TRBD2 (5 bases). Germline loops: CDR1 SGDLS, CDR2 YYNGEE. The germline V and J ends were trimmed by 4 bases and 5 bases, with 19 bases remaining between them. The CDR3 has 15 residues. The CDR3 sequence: CASSPRTVAGDEQYF. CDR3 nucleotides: TGTGCCAGCAGCCCCCGGACTGTTGCTGGAGACGAGCAGTACTTC. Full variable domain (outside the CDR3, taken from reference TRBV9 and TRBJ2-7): DSGVTQTPKHLITATGQRVTLRCSPRSGDLSVYWYQQSLDQGLQFLIQYYNGEERAKGNILERFSAQQFPDLHSELNLSSLELGDSALYFCASSPRTVAGDEQYFGPGTRLTVT.

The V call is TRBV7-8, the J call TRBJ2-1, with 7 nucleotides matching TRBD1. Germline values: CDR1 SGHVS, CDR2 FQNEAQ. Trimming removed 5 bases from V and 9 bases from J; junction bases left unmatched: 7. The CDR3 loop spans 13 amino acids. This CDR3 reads CASSKDRVFEQFF. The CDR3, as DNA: TGTGCCAGCAGCAAAGACAGGGTTTTTGAGCAGTTCTTC.

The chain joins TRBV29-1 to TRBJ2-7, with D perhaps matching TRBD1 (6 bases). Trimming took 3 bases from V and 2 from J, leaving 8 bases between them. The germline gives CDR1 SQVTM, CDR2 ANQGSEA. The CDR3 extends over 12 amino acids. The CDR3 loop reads CSVEDRAYEQYF. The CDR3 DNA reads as TGCAGCGTTGAGGACAGAGCCTACGAGCAGTACTTC.

CDR3 region: CAISAENTEAFF. The CDR3 DNA reads as TGTGCCATCAGTGCAGAGAACACTGAAGCTTTCTTT. The J gene is TRBJ1-1, the V gene TRBV10-3, with D unclear. CDR3 length: 12 amino acids. Germline assignment: CDR1 ENHRY and CDR2 SYGVKD. Trimming removed 4 bases from V and 1 base from J, with 4 bases in between.

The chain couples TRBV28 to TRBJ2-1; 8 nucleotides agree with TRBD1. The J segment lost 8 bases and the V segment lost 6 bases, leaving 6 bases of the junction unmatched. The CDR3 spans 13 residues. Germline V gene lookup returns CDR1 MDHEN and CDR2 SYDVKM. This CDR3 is CASRDRVRDEQFF. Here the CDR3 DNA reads TGTGCCAGCAGGGACAGGGTTCGTGATGAGCAGTTCTTC.

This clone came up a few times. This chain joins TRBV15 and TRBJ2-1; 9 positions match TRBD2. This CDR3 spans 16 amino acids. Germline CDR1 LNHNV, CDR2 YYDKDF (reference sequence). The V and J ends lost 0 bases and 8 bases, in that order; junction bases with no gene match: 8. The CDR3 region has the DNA TGTGCCACCAGCAGAGATCGAGCGGGAGGCCAGGATGAGCAGTTCTTC. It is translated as CATSRDRAGGQDEQFF.

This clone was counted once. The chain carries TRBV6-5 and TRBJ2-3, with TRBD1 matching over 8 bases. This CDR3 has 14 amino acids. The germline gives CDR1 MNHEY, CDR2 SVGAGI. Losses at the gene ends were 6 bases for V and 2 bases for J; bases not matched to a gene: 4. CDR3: CASRGQGFTDTQYF. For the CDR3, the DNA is TGTGCCAGCAGAGGACAGGGATTCACAGATACGCAGTATTTT.

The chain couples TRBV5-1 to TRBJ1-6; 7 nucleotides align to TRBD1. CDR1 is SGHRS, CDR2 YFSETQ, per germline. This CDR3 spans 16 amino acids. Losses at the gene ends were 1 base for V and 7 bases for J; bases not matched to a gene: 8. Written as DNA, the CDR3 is TGCGCCAGCAGCTTGAGTACAGGGGTCGACAATTCACCCCTCCACTTT. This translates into CASSLSTGVDNSPLHF.

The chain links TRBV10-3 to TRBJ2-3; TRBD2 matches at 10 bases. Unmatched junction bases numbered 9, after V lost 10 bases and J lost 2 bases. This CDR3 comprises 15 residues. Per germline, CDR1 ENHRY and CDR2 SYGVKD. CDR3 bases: TGTGCCACCTCCATTAGCGGGGGGAACACAGATACGCAGTATTTT. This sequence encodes CATSISGGNTDTQYF.

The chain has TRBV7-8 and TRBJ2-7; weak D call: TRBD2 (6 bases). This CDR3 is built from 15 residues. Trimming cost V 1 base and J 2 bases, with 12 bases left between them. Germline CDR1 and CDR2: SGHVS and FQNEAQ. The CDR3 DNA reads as TGTGCCAGCAGCTTAGGGGGACTTCTAGCCTACGAGCAGTACTTC. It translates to CASSLGGLLAYEQYF.

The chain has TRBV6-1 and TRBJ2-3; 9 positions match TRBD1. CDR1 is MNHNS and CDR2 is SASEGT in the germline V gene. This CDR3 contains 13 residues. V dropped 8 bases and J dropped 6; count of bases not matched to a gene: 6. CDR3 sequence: CASGNRGLDTQYF. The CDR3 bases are TGTGCCAGCGGAAACAGGGGGCTGGATACGCAGTATTTT.

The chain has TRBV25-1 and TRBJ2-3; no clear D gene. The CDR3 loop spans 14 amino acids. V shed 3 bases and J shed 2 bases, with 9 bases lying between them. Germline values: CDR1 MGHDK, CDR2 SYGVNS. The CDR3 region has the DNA TGTGCCAGCAGTGAGGGCAGGTTCACAGATACGCAGTATTTT. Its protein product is CASSEGRFTDTQYF.

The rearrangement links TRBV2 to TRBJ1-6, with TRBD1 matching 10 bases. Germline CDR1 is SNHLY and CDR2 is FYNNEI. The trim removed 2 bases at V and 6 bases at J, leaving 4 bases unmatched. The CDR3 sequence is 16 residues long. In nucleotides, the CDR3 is TGTGCCAGCAGTGAACGACAGGGGGCCGGTAATTCACCCCTCCACTTT. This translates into CASSERQGAGNSPLHF.